This T cell receptor beta chain was profiled in a study of T cells in Graves' hyperthyroidism and ophthalmopathy. What was amplified from RNA transcripts were TCR beta CDR3 regions. HTBI primers drove first-round RT-PCR of the TCR CDR3. Each CDR3 protein gets one entry after TCRdb re-called the multiplex PCR reads with MiXCR. The sample comprises just over 550,000 distinct CDR3 sequences, around 46% of which are singletons, and 8% to 8.5% rests with the top ten. Newly diagnosed patients aged 18 to 65 had hyperthyroidism of under 2 months' duration. This clonotype was counted at least ten times. The germline gives CDR1 MNHNY, CDR2 SVGAGI (reference sequence). V shed 4 bases and J shed 4 bases, with 16 bases lying between them. The CDR3 consists of 15 residues.

This TCR derives from a woman between 18 and 30 years old with Graves' hyperthyroidism. V usage is TRBV6-6 and J usage is TRBJ1-1; the D gene is possibly TRBD1 (5 bases). Sequencing was carried out using peripheral blood or thyroid tissue (not recorded which). CDR3: CASSSLGQGSTEAFF. The DNA for the CDR3 is TGTGCCAGCAGTTCTTTAGGGCAGGGAAGCACTGAAGCTTTCTTT.